Only one count was recorded for the clone carrying this T cell receptor (beta chain). This specimen comes from a study of blood T cell repertoires in COVID-19. Study context: Sources were T cells, B-cell-depleted T cells, or PBMCs; the material itself was cDNA or gDNA.

The CDR3 loop spans 14 amino acids. Germline CDR1 LNHDA, CDR2 SQIVND (reference sequence). Trimming pared 4 bases from V and 4 bases from J, leaving 12 bases between. Clones were sequenced by immunoSEQ multiplex PCR, and TCRdb holds only the in-frame ones, with some missing. The sample yields approximately 340,000 clones, about nine tenths seen once. The chain recombines TRBV19 with TRBJ2-3, with a weak D call TRBD2 (5 bases). The TCR sequence derives from a woman in her thirties or forties who had been exposed to COVID-19. The sample comprised PBMCs or T cells enriched from blood (not recorded which). The CDR3 DNA follows: TGTGCCAGTAGTAGGGTTTGGGAGTCAGATACGCAGTATTTT. It encodes CASSRVWESDTQYF.